The 21 T cell receptor beta chains below come from one sample, sequenced in a study of blood T cell repertoires in COVID-19. Clones were read by immunoSEQ multiplex PCR, and TCRdb kept only the in-frame ones, dropping some. In the table there are around 260,000 clones, more than 80% of which are singletons. The sample comprised PBMCs or T cells enriched from blood (not recorded which). These receptors were obtained from a young woman who had recovered from COVID-19.

V usage is TRBV6-4 and J usage is TRBJ2-2, with a weak D call TRBD2 (6 bases). The germline V gene has CDR1 MRHNA and CDR2 SNTAGT. The V end lost 7 bases, the J end lost 7 bases, and 16 bases lay between the germline ends. This CDR3 has 14 residues. CDR3 loop: CASKTGLSGGELFF. CDR3 DNA: TGTGCCAGCAAAACAGGACTATCGGGCGGGGAGCTGTTTTTT.

The chain recombines TRBV19 with TRBJ2-7; perhaps TRBD1 as D (5 bases). The CDR3 consists of 15 residues. Germline-derived CDR1 and CDR2 are LNHDA and SQIVND (reference sequence). The V end lost 2 bases, the J end lost 2 bases, and 13 bases lay between the germline ends. The chain's CDR3 is CASSIRADTTYEQYF. The DNA of the CDR3 is TGTGCCAGTAGTATAAGGGCGGACACTACCTACGAGCAGTACTTC.

CDR3 nucleotides: TGCGCCAGCAGCCAAGATAGGGGTAACTACTATGGCTACACCTTC. Translated: CASSQDRGNYYGYTF. The V and J genes are TRBV4-3 and TRBJ1-2, with TRBD1 as a possible D gene (5 bases). The CDR3 consists of 15 residues. V gave up 0 bases and J gave up 3 bases, with 11 bases separating them. Germline V gene data show CDR1 as LGHNA and CDR2 as YSLEER.

The V call is TRBV18, the J call TRBJ2-2, with D perhaps matching TRBD2 (6 bases). V was cut by 5 bases and J by 3 bases, with 16 bases left in between. Germline V gives CDR1 KGHSH, CDR2 LQKENI. The CDR3 sequence is 16 residues long. CDR3 region: CASSTDREFHTGELFF. CDR3 bases: TGTGCCAGCTCAACGGACCGGGAGTTTCACACCGGGGAGCTGTTTTTT.

The genes are TRBV30 and TRBJ2-7, with a tentative D call TRBD1 (5 bases). The CDR3 contains 11 residues. The V end was cut by 3 bases, the J end by 8 bases, with 11 bases between. The germline V gene encodes CDR1 GTSNPN and CDR2 SVGIG (reference sequence). CDR3: CAWSTSGKQYF. The CDR3, as DNA: TGTGCCTGGAGCACATCAGGGAAGCAGTACTTC.

The table lists this clone with a count of one. The sample has other DNA sequences that encode this CDR3 too. Here the CDR3 reads CASSSGQGPYEQYF. As DNA, the CDR3 is TGTGCCAGCAGCTCCGGACAGGGACCCTACGAGCAGTACTTC. V is TRBV27 and J is TRBJ2-7; 8 positions agree with TRBD1. V trimming: 6 bases; J trimming: 2 bases; junction bases outside the gene matches: 6. Germline V lookup: CDR1 MNHEY, CDR2 SMNVEV (reference sequence). The CDR3 is 14 amino acids.

The chain couples TRBV2 to TRBJ2-7; no clear D. Trimming pared 6 bases from V and 0 bases from J, leaving 6 bases between. From germline, CDR1 is SNHLY and CDR2 FYNNEI. CDR3 length: 12 amino acids. The CDR3 here is CASRASSYEQYF. CDR3 in DNA: TGTGCCAGCAGGGCAAGCTCCTACGAGCAGTACTTC.

This chain joins TRBV7-2 and TRBJ2-5; 9 bases are a match to TRBD1. Germline V CDR1 and CDR2: SGHTA, FQGNSA. The CDR3 is 16 residues long. V shed 6 bases, J shed 4 bases, and the junction held 12 bases outside the gene matches. CDR3 in DNA: TGTGCCAGCAGGTCCGGGACAGGGTCAGCAGGAGAGACCCAGTACTTC. Translated, it gives CASRSGTGSAGETQYF.

The chain links TRBV10-2 to TRBJ2-7; 7 nucleotides align to TRBD2. The CDR3 extends over 15 amino acids. The V and J ends lost 4 bases and 4 bases, in that order; junction bases with no gene match: 10. The germline gives CDR1 WSHSY, CDR2 SAAADI. CDR3 amino acids: CASSVDGREWYEQYF. CDR3 DNA sequence: TGCGCCAGCAGTGTTGATGGGCGGGAGTGGTACGAGCAGTACTTC.

The chain employs TRBV19 and TRBJ2-5; 8 positions match TRBD1. V dropped 0 bases and J dropped 4; count of bases not matched to a gene: 7. Germline CDR1 reads LNHDA; CDR2 reads SQIVND (reference sequence). The CDR3 covers 16 residues. CDR3 sequence (DNA): TGTGCCAGTAGTATAGATGCCAGGGGGCTTGGAGAGACCCAGTACTTC. Translated: CASSIDARGLGETQYF.

The chain carries TRBV9 and TRBJ2-3; TRBD1 is a possible D gene (6 bases). There are 13 residues in the CDR3. With 3 bases removed from V and 4 bases from J, the gap between germline ends came to 9 bases. The germline gives CDR1 SGDLS, CDR2 YYNGEE. CDR3 DNA sequence: TGTGCCAGCAGCGCAGGGACATCAGATACGCAGTATTTT. Protein sequence: CASSAGTSDTQYF.

The chain carries TRBV27 and TRBJ2-5, with TRBD2 matching 12 bases. This CDR3 is 17 amino acids long. CDR1 and CDR2 from the germline V gene are MNHEY and SMNVEV (reference sequence). With 5 bases clipped from V and 3 bases from J, the junction kept 10 bases outside the gene matches. The CDR3, as DNA: TGTGCCAGCAGTCGACCGGGACTAGCGGGTGATAAAGAGACCCAGTACTTC. It encodes CASSRPGLAGDKETQYF.

The V call is TRBV9, the J call TRBJ2-3; TRBD2 agrees at 7 bases. There are 15 residues in the CDR3. Germline values: CDR1 SGDLS, CDR2 YYNGEE. Losses at the gene ends were 3 bases for V and 0 bases for J; bases not matched to a gene: 4. As DNA, the CDR3 is TGTGCCAGCAGCGAACCGGGACTAAGCACAGATACGCAGTATTTT. This sequence encodes CASSEPGLSTDTQYF.

In DNA, the CDR3 is TGCGCCAGCAGCTTGGGGGCCGGACAGGGGGCCTACGAGCAGTACTTC. Its protein is CASSLGAGQGAYEQYF. V and J are TRBV5-1 and TRBJ2-7, with 10 bases aligning to TRBD1. The ends lost 0 bases at V and 2 bases at J; junction bases unmatched: 5. CDR1 and CDR2 from the germline V gene are SGHRS and YFSETQ. CDR3 size: 16 residues.

The rearrangement joins TRBV18 to TRBJ2-1, with TRBD2 as a possible D gene (6 bases). The CDR3 is made up of 16 amino acids. Germline assignment: CDR1 KGHSH and CDR2 LQKENI. V was clipped by 3 bases and J by 3 bases, with 15 bases between them. CDR3 sequence (DNA): TGTGCCAGCTCACCTACTGGGGCTAGCGTCTACAATGAGCAGTTCTTC. It yields the protein CASSPTGASVYNEQFF. The variable domain in full, completed from reference TRBV18 and TRBJ2-1, reads NAGVMQNPRHLVRRRGQEARLRCSPMKGHSHVYWYRQLPEEGLKFMVYLQKENIIDESGMPKERFSAEFPKEGPSILRIQQVVRGDSAAYFCASSPTGASVYNEQFFGPGTRLTVL.

The chain has TRBV4-3 and TRBJ2-1, with 11 bases fitting TRBD2. Losses at the gene ends were 6 bases for V and 4 bases for J; bases not matched to a gene: 5. Looked up from germline, CDR1 is LGHNA and CDR2 is YSLEER. This CDR3 contains 15 residues. CDR3 nucleotides: TGCGCCAGCAGTCAGACTAGCGGGGTTTACAATGAGCAGTTCTTC. This translates into CASSQTSGVYNEQFF.

This clone was seen once. V is TRBV2 and J is TRBJ2-7; 9 positions match TRBD2. V lost 6 bases, J lost 5 bases, and 8 bases stayed unmatched. The CDR3 is 14 residues long. Germline CDR1 is SNHLY and CDR2 is FYNNEI. CDR3 sequence reads: CASRPGTSLHEQYF. CDR3 bases: TGTGCCAGCAGACCCGGGACTAGCCTCCACGAGCAGTACTTC.

The chain has TRBV30 and TRBJ1-5, with 7 positions matching TRBD1. CDR1 is GTSNPN, CDR2 SVGIG, per germline (reference sequence). Losses at the gene ends were 5 bases for V and 0 bases for J; bases not matched to a gene: 1. The CDR3 length is 13 residues. DNA of the CDR3: TGTGCCTGGGGGGACAGTAGCAATCAGCCCCAGCATTTT. Its protein product is CAWGDSSNQPQHF. Complete variable domain (other parts from reference TRBV30 and TRBJ1-5): SQTIHQWPATLVQPVGSPLSLECTVEGTSNPNLYWYRQAAGRGLQLLFYSVGIGQISSEVPQNLSASRPQDRQFILSSKKLLLSDSGFYLCAWGDSSNQPQHFGDGTRLSIL.

This sequence joins TRBV5-1 and TRBJ2-7; 10 nucleotides match TRBD1. Germline V gene lookup returns CDR1 SGHRS and CDR2 YFSETQ. The CDR3 sequence is 15 residues long. V lost 4 bases, J lost 5 bases, and 9 bases stayed unmatched. CDR3 residues: CASSHRDRGFHEQYF. CDR3 nucleotide sequence: TGCGCCAGCAGCCACCGGGACAGGGGCTTCCACGAGCAGTACTTC.

The rearrangement links TRBV6-5 to TRBJ2-3; 7 nucleotides align to TRBD2. The CDR3 has 14 residues. Germline V CDR1 and CDR2: MNHEY, SVGAGI. After removal of 6 bases from V and 6 bases from J, the junction contained 9 bases not matched to a gene. This CDR3 is CASSRLAGGDTQYF. The CDR3 coding sequence is TGTGCCAGCAGCCGTTTAGCGGGTGGGGATACGCAGTATTTT.

The CDR3 loop is CASSLSSGRPYEQYF. CDR3 in DNA: TGTGCCAGCTCACTCTCTAGCGGGAGGCCCTACGAGCAGTACTTC. The chain links TRBV18 to TRBJ2-7; 11 bases map to TRBD2. V was pared by 4 bases and J by 2 bases, with 4 bases of the junction left unmatched. CDR3 size: 15 residues. Germline-derived CDR1 and CDR2 are KGHSH and LQKENI. Full variable domain (rest looked up from reference TRBV18 and TRBJ2-7): NAGVMQNPRHLVRRRGQEARLRCSPMKGHSHVYWYRQLPEEGLKFMVYLQKENIIDESGMPKERFSAEFPKEGPSILRIQQVVRGDSAAYFCASSLSSGRPYEQYFGPGTRLTVT.